This is a list of T cell receptor beta chains from one sample in a study of human T cells and chemical hapten exposure. A single record per CDR3 protein comes from TCRdb applying MiXCR to the 5' RACE reads. Counted here are about 110,000 distinct CDR3 sequences, approximately 20% occurring once; the ten biggest clones make up about 3%. The receptors stem from a human donor in good health. The CDR3 runs from the conserved cysteine through the conserved F or W. D genes are given only for firm matches. Size values are once, few and many counts, or a class for expanded clones, and some rows have none.

clone_size j_call v_call d_call cdr3_aa cdr3_nt
few TRBJ2-1 TRBV13 . CASSWMRDSSYNEQFF TGTGCCAGCAGCTGGATGCGGGATAGCTCCTACAATGAGCAGTTCTTC
. TRBJ1-5 TRBV19 . CASSPANREPQHF TGTGCCAGTAGTCCGGCTAACAGGGAGCCCCAGCATTTT
many TRBJ2-2 TRBV28 . CASSRTGELFF TGTGCCAGCAGTCGTACCGGGGAGCTGTTTTTT
. TRBJ1-1 TRBV4-1 . CASSQDPTESEAFF TGCGCCAGCAGCCAAGATCCCACAGAGAGTGAAGCTTTCTTT
. TRBJ2-3 TRBV6-6 TRBD1 CASSYRDRGTDTQYF TGTGCCAGCAGTTACCGGGACAGGGGAACAGATACGCAGTATTTT
few TRBJ1-3 TRBV29-1 . CSVAGDGNTIYF TGCAGCGTTGCAGGGGATGGAAACACCATATATTTT
few TRBJ2-7 TRBV6-5 TRBD2 CASSYAGVRGRGYEQYF TGTGCCAGCAGTTACGCAGGAGTTCGCGGGAGGGGGTACGAGCAGTACTTC
. TRBJ2-5 TRBV18 TRBD1 CASSSTGADQETQYF TGTGCCAGCTCTTCGACAGGGGCGGACCAAGAGACCCAGTACTTC
. TRBJ1-1 TRBV7-9 . CASSLIPENTEAFF TGTGCCAGCAGCCTTATCCCGGAGAACACTGAAGCTTTCTTT
few TRBJ1-6 TRBV20-1 . CSARTDGFNSPLHF TGCAGTGCTCGAACGGACGGATTCAATTCACCCCTCCACTTT
few TRBJ2-1 TRBV27 TRBD1 CASSVITGTGGSYNEQFF TGTGCCAGCAGTGTTATAACCGGGACAGGAGGCTCCTACAATGAGCAGTTCTTC
. TRBJ1-5 TRBV2 TRBD1 CASSEGTGLNQPQHF TGTGCCAGCAGTGAGGGGACAGGACTCAATCAGCCCCAGCATTTT
. TRBJ1-3 TRBV3-1 . CASSQSRLGTGAGNTIYF TGTGCCAGCAGCCAATCCCGCTTAGGGACCGGGGCTGGAAACACCATATATTTT
few TRBJ2-7 TRBV20-1 . CSAKEDLRGYEQYF TGCAGTGCCAAGGAGGACCTAAGGGGCTACGAGCAGTACTTC
. TRBJ2-7 TRBV2 . CASSGTVDEQYF TGTGCCAGCAGTGGGACAGTCGATGAGCAGTACTTC
. TRBJ2-4 TRBV9 . CASSAQGLAKNIQYF TGTGCCAGCAGCGCGCAAGGGCTAGCCAAAAACATTCAGTACTTC
few TRBJ2-1 TRBV10-3 . CAITPSGATREQFF TGTGCCATCACCCCCTCTGGGGCAACACGGGAGCAGTTCTTC
few TRBJ1-4 TRBV5-6 . CASSFGGRDEKLFF TGTGCCAGCAGCTTTGGGGGGCGCGATGAAAAACTGTTTTTT
. TRBJ1-1 TRBV9 . CASSPPVKGLGTEAFF TGTGCCAGCAGCCCTCCCGTGAAGGGACTAGGGACTGAAGCTTTCTTT
. TRBJ1-6 TRBV6-5 . CASSYENSPLHF TGTGCCAGCAGTTACGAGAATTCACCCCTCCACTTT
. TRBJ2-5 TRBV4-1 . CASSQDRTSPETQYF TGCGCCAGCAGCCAAGATAGAACTAGCCCAGAGACCCAGTACTTC
few TRBJ2-3 TRBV20-1 TRBD1 CSARGQGANTQYF TGCAGTGCTAGAGGACAGGGGGCAAATACGCAGTATTTT
. TRBJ2-7 TRBV2 . CASNQLAYEQYF TGTGCCAGCAACCAACTAGCCTACGAGCAGTACTTC
. TRBJ1-1 TRBV4-2 . CASSLRRLTEAFF TGTGCCAGCAGCCTCCGGCGGCTCACTGAAGCTTTCTTT
. TRBJ1-1 TRBV7-9 . CASSLASPAGNTEAFF TGTGCCAGCAGCTTAGCCAGCCCGGCAGGGAACACTGAAGCTTTCTTT
few TRBJ2-7 TRBV3-1 . CASSLLSSYEQYF TGTGCCAGCAGCCTCCTGAGCTCCTACGAGCAGTACTTC
. TRBJ2-2 TRBV24-1 . CATSDWVTGGTGELFF TGTGCCACCAGTGATTGGGTCACAGGTGGTACCGGGGAGCTGTTTTTT
. TRBJ1-5 TRBV20-1 . CSARRPGGGNQPQHF TGCAGTGCTAGGAGGCCGGGGGGAGGCAATCAGCCCCAGCATTTT
once TRBJ1-2 TRBV20-1 . CSARGSGNYGYTF TGCAGTGCTAGAGGGAGCGGGAACTATGGCTACACCTTC
once TRBJ2-1 TRBV4-1 . CASSQEGLSSYNEQFF TGCGCCAGCAGCCAAGAGGGCCTTAGCTCCTACAATGAGCAGTTCTTC
few TRBJ1-1 TRBV14 . CASTLQATMNTEAFF TGTGCCAGCACACTACAGGCAACGATGAACACTGAAGCTTTCTTT
. TRBJ2-3 TRBV7-9 . CASSLPPGGADTQYF TGTGCCAGCAGCCTCCCGCCCGGAGGGGCAGATACGCAGTATTTT
. TRBJ2-1 TRBV12-3/TRBV12-4 TRBD2 CASTVLAVGNEQFF TGTGCCAGCACCGTTCTAGCGGTTGGCAATGAGCAGTTCTTC
. TRBJ2-6 TRBV29-1 . CSVSTRNGANVLTF TGCAGCGTTTCAACCAGAAACGGGGCCAACGTCCTGACTTTC
once TRBJ2-7 TRBV5-1 . CASSLGPMGGRYEQYF TGCGCCAGCAGTCTCGGTCCAATGGGGGGCCGCTACGAGCAGTACTTC
few TRBJ2-7 TRBV28 TRBD1 CASTGGVSGEQYF TGTGCCAGCACAGGGGGCGTTTCTGGCGAGCAGTACTTC
. TRBJ2-1 TRBV27 TRBD2 CASSTLAGGPLNEQFF TGTGCCAGCAGTACCTTAGCGGGAGGGCCCTTGAATGAGCAGTTCTTC
. TRBJ1-1 TRBV7-2 . CASSLEGRTLIAFF TGTGCCAGCAGCTTAGAAGGCAGGACCCTGATAGCTTTCTTT